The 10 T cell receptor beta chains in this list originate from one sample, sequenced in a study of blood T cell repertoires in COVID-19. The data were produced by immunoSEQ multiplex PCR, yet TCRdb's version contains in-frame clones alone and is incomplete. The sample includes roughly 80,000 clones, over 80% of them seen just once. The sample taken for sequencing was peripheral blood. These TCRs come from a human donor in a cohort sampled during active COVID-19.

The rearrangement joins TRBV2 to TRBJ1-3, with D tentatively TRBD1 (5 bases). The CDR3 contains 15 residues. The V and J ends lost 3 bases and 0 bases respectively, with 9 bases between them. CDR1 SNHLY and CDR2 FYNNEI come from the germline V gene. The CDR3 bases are TGTGCCAGCAGTGATGACAGCCTCTCTGGAAACACCATATATTTT. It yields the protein CASSDDSLSGNTIYF.

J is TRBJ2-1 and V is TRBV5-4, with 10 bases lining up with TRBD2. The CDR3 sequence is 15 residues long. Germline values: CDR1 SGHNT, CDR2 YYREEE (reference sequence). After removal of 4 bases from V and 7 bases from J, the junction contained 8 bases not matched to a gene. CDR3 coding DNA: TGTGCCAGCAGCCCTAGCGGGAGTGGGGGGAATGAGCAGTTCTTC. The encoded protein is CASSPSGSGGNEQFF.

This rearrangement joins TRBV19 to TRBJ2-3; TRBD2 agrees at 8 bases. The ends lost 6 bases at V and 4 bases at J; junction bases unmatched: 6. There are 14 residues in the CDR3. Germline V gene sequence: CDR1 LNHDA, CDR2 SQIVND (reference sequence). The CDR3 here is CASRNRGGADTQYF. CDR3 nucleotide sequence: TGTGCCAGTAGAAACCGGGGGGGCGCAGATACGCAGTATTTT. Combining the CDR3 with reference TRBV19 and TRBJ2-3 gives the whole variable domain DGGITQSPKYLFRKEGQNVTLSCEQNLNHDAMYWYRQDPGQGLRLIYYSQIVNDFQKGDIAEGYSVSREKKESFPLTVTSAQKNPTAFYLCASRNRGGADTQYFGPGTRLTVL.

The CDR3 protein is CASSLAIVEEAFF. CDR3 in DNA: TGTGCCAGCAGCTTGGCCATCGTCGAGGAAGCTTTCTTT. The chain links TRBV5-6 to TRBJ1-1; D is ambiguous. Trimming cost V 0 bases and J 8 bases, with 11 bases left between them. CDR3 length equals 13 residues. In germline, CDR1 is SGHDT, CDR2 YYEEEE.

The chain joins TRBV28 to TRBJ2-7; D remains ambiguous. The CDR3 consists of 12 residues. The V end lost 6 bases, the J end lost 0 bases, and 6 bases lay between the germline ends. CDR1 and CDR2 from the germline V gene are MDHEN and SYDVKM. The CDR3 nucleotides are TGTGCCAGCAGCAGGCGCTCCTACGAGCAGTACTTC. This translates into CASSRRSYEQYF.

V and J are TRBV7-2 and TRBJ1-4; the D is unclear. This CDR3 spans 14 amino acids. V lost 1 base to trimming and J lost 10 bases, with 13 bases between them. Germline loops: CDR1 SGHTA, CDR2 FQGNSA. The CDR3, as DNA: TGTGCCAGCAGCTTAGAATCAGGTAGCGCAAAACTGTTTTTT. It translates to CASSLESGSAKLFF.

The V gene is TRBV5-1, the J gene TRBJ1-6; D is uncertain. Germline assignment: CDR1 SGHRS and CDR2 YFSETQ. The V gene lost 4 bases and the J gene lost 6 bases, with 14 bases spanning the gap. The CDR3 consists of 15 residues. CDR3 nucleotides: TGCGCCAGCAGCCTACACTTGGAGAGTAATTCACCCCTCCACTTT. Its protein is CASSLHLESNSPLHF.

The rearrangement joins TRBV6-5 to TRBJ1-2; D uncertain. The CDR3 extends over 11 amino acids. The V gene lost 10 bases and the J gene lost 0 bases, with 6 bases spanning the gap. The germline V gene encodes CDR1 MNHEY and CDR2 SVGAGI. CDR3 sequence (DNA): TGTGCCACCGAGGCTAACTATGGCTACACCTTC. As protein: CATEANYGYTF.

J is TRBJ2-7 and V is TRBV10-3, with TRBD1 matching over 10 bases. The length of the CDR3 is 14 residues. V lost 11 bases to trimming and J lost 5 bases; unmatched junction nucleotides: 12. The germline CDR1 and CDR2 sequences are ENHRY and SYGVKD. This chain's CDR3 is CASADKDRGDEQYF. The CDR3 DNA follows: TGTGCCTCCGCCGACAAGGACAGGGGGGACGAGCAGTACTTC.

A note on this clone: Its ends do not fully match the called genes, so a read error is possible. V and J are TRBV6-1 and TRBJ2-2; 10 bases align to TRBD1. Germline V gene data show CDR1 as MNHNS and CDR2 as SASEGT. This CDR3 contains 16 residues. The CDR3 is CASSELTGGVGGELLF. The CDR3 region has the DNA TGTGCCAGCAGTGAACTGACAGGGGGCGTAGGCGGGGAGCTGCTTTTT.